This T cell receptor beta chain comes out of a study of response to subunit inactivated influenza vaccine. Worth noting for this clonotype: Its antigen is not identified.

MiXCR, run by TCRdb on the RT-PCR reads, gives a single entry per CDR3 protein. This table has approximately 700,000 distinct CDR3 sequences, over 11% appearing once. Study observations and caveats: It was suggested by the authors that few new T cells are recruited by each seasonal influenza vaccination.

Trimming took 1 base from V and 6 from J, leaving 7 bases between them. Germline V gives CDR1 SEHNR, CDR2 FQNEAQ (reference sequence). The CDR3 is 12 amino acids. Here the sequenced sample was PBMCs from blood, taken approximately 15 days before vaccination. This sequence was found in a man in his forties or fifties who received an inactivated influenza vaccine. The chain links TRBV7-9 to TRBJ2-7, with D unclear. The CDR3: CASSLGPLEQYF. The CDR3, as DNA: TGTGCCAGCAGCTTAGGCCCCCTCGAGCAGTACTTC.